Each of the 19 T cell receptor beta chains below was sequenced from the same sample in a study of blood T cell repertoires in COVID-19. Profiling relied on immunoSEQ multiplex PCR, and the TCRdb table lists in-frame clones only, not all of them. The data hold approximately 300,000 clones, with around 90% observed a single time. Sequencing used PBMCs or T cells enriched from blood (not recorded which). All receptors come from a young woman who had recovered from COVID-19.

This chain links TRBV10-3 with TRBJ2-7, with a weak D call TRBD2 (5 bases). This CDR3 contains 13 residues. In germline, CDR1 is ENHRY, CDR2 SYGVKD. V was shortened by 7 bases and J by 2 bases, with 12 bases between the two germline ends. CDR3 protein: CAITPDGAYEQYF. The DNA of the CDR3 is TGTGCCATCACCCCCGACGGGGCCTACGAGCAGTACTTC.

The chain combines TRBV11-3 with TRBJ2-1, with 8 bases aligning to TRBD2. Germline loops: CDR1 SGHNT, CDR2 YENEEA. The J segment lost 4 bases and the V segment lost 3 bases, leaving 8 bases of the junction unmatched. CDR3 length: 16 residues. Written as DNA, the CDR3 is TGTGCCAGCAGCTTGAGCGGGAGTGAACCTTACAATGAGCAGTTCTTC. Its translation: CASSLSGSEPYNEQFF. Based on the CDR3 plus reference TRBV11-3 and TRBJ2-1, the full variable domain is EAGVVQSPRYKIIEKKQPVAFWCNPISGHNTLYWYLQNLGQGPELLIRYENEEAVDDSQLPKDRFSAERLKGVDSTLKIQPAELGDSAVYLCASSLSGSEPYNEQFFGPGTRLTVL.

This chain uses TRBV6-2 or TRBV6-3 with TRBJ1-5, with TRBD1 as a possible D gene (6 bases). Deletions cut 6 bases from V and 2 bases from J, with 11 bases between. Germline V gives CDR1 MNHEY, CDR2 SVGEGT. There are 14 residues in the CDR3. Here the CDR3 reads CASSSRTGNQPQHF. The CDR3, as DNA: TGTGCCAGCAGCTCACGGACAGGCAATCAGCCCCAGCATTTT.

The chain links TRBV6-5 to TRBJ2-2; 8 positions agree with TRBD2. The CDR3 runs to 13 residues. Germline values: CDR1 MNHEY, CDR2 SVGAGI. The CDR3, as DNA: TGTGCAACCCCGGGGGGGCGGACCGGGGAGCTGTTTTTT. Residues: CATPGGRTGELFF.

The V call is TRBV21-1, the J call TRBJ1-6; whether TRBD1, the table's D call, matches the DNA was not checked. TRBV21-1 is reported as a pseudogene. The CDR3 has 18 amino acids. Here the CDR3 DNA reads TGTGCCAGCAGCTTACGAAGAGGGGGCGGCCAGGGTAGATCACCCCTCCACTTT. It encodes CASSLRRGGGQGRSPLHF.

This rearrangement joins TRBV7-9 to TRBJ2-5; 10 bases align to TRBD1. Germline-derived CDR1 and CDR2 are SEHNR and FQNEAQ (reference sequence). With 5 bases clipped from V and 5 bases from J, the junction kept 8 bases outside the gene matches. CDR3 length: 15 residues. The CDR3 reads CASSEGQGYRETQYF. The CDR3 nucleotides are TGTGCCAGCAGCGAGGGACAGGGGTATAGGGAGACCCAGTACTTC. Variable domain in full (rest from reference TRBV7-9 and TRBJ2-5): DTGVSQNPRHKITKRGQNVTFRCDPISEHNRLYWYRQTLGQGPEFLTYFQNEAQLEKSRLLSDRFSAERPKGSFSTLEIQRTEQGDSAMYLCASSEGQGYRETQYFGPGTRLLVL.

J is TRBJ1-2 and V is TRBV7-2, with TRBD1 as a possible D gene (5 bases). The V gene's germline CDR1 is SGHTA and CDR2 FQGNSA. The CDR3 runs to 13 residues. V lost 5 bases and J lost 4, with 11 bases in between. CDR3 nucleotide sequence: TGTGCCAGCAGCACTACTCAGGGCTATGGCTACACCTTC. Encoded protein: CASSTTQGYGYTF.

V and J are TRBV5-6 and TRBJ2-5; TRBD2 aligns across 7 bases. This CDR3 is built from 16 residues. V shed 4 bases and J 1 base; nucleotides not matched to a gene: 10. Germline V CDR1 and CDR2: SGHDT, YYEEEE. The CDR3 protein is CASSPLLAGVQETQYF. CDR3 bases: TGTGCCAGCAGCCCCCTCCTTGCGGGGGTCCAAGAGACCCAGTACTTC.

V and J are TRBV9 and TRBJ2-5; D is ambiguous. V lost 0 bases to trimming and J lost 3 bases, with 6 bases between them. The CDR3 spans 13 residues. Germline V gene sequence: CDR1 SGDLS, CDR2 YYNGEE. The CDR3 sequence: CASSVGTEETQYF. DNA of the CDR3: TGTGCCAGCAGCGTAGGCACAGAAGAGACCCAGTACTTC.

The rearrangement uses TRBV6-5 and TRBJ2-3; the D gene is possibly TRBD2 (6 bases). Germline V lookup: CDR1 MNHEY, CDR2 SVGAGI. The CDR3 totals 15 residues. Trimming left V 0 bases short and J 5 bases short, with 12 bases between. The CDR3 protein is CASSYSGLSGDTQYF. The CDR3 DNA is TGTGCCAGCAGTTACTCGGGACTTTCAGGAGATACGCAGTATTTT.

This clone was picked up one time. CDR3 sequence (DNA): TGCGCCAGCAGCTTGGTTCTAGCGGGAGATTCCGGGGAGCTGTTTTTT. Translating gives CASSLVLAGDSGELFF. V is TRBV5-1 and J is TRBJ2-2, with 10 nucleotides matching TRBD2. Trimming took 0 bases from V and 6 from J; bases not matched to a gene: 5. The CDR3 length is 16 residues. Germline CDR1 SGHRS, CDR2 YFSETQ.

This chain uses TRBV10-3 with TRBJ2-2, with 13 positions matching TRBD2. The CDR3 contains 17 residues. V shed 3 bases and J 6 bases; nucleotides not matched to a gene: 7. In germline, CDR1 is ENHRY, CDR2 SYGVKD. CDR3 amino acids: CAISETSGGAVPGELFF. CDR3 nucleotide sequence: TGTGCCATCAGTGAAACTAGCGGGGGGGCTGTTCCCGGGGAGCTGTTTTTT.

The V and J genes are TRBV29-1 and TRBJ2-5, with 7 bases that match TRBD2. The length of the CDR3 is 14 residues. The V segment lost 8 bases and the J segment 5 bases; nucleotides outside the gene matches: 14. Germline loops: CDR1 SQVTM, CDR2 ANQGSEA. CDR3 coding DNA: TGCAGCTCCGTGGGGGGAGGGTCTCTGGAGACCCAGTACTTC. This gives the protein CSSVGGGSLETQYF.

Only a few counts were recorded for this clone. The chain links TRBV7-3 to TRBJ1-4; 7 nucleotides agree with TRBD1. The trim removed 7 bases at V and 8 bases at J, leaving 19 bases unmatched. Germline V gives CDR1 SGHTA, CDR2 FQGTGA. CDR3 length: 17 amino acids. CDR3 region: CASKGTAANSQGEKLFF. In DNA form, the CDR3 reads TGTGCCAGCAAGGGGACAGCCGCCAACAGCCAGGGGGAAAAACTGTTTTTT.

V and J are TRBV7-6 and TRBJ2-5; possible D gene TRBD2, 6 bases. The ends were cut back, 4 bases at V and 3 bases at J, with 15 bases in the middle. The CDR3 has 15 amino acids. Germline V gene sequence: CDR1 SGHVS, CDR2 FNYEAQ. CDR3 nucleotides: TGTGCCAGCAGCTCCACGCGGGGCCTAAAAGAGACCCAGTACTTC. It translates to CASSSTRGLKETQYF.

V usage is TRBV24-1 and J usage is TRBJ2-1; D possibly corresponds to TRBD2 (7 bases). The CDR3 has 17 residues. The ends were cut back, 6 bases at V and 2 bases at J, with 19 bases in the middle. Per germline, CDR1 KGHDR and CDR2 SFDVKD. CDR3 protein: CATSTKTGGETYNEQFF. The CDR3 region has the DNA TGTGCCACCAGTACAAAAACGGGGGGCGAAACCTACAATGAGCAGTTCTTC.

The chain uses TRBV19 and TRBJ1-4; D remains ambiguous. With 4 bases removed from V and 3 bases from J, the gap between germline ends came to 12 bases. Looked up from germline, CDR1 is LNHDA and CDR2 is SQIVND (reference sequence). The CDR3 consists of 15 residues. The CDR3 DNA sequence: TGTGCCAGTAGTACCTCGTGGAGCTCTAATGAAAAACTGTTTTTT. Amino acids: CASSTSWSSNEKLFF. Full variable domain (rest looked up from reference TRBV19 and TRBJ1-4): DGGITQSPKYLFRKEGQNVTLSCEQNLNHDAMYWYRQDPGQGLRLIYYSQIVNDFQKGDIAEGYSVSREKKESFPLTVTSAQKNPTAFYLCASSTSWSSNEKLFFGSGTQLSVL.

CDR3 sequence reads: CASSPGLPNSNYGYTF. The CDR3 DNA follows: TGTGCCAGCTCACCGGGCCTACCCAATTCGAACTATGGCTACACCTTC. The chain recombines TRBV18 with TRBJ1-2; D call uncertain. Germline V gene sequence: CDR1 KGHSH, CDR2 LQKENI. The CDR3 is 16 residues long. V dropped 3 bases and J dropped 2 bases, with 16 bases sitting between them.

This chain connects TRBV29-1 to TRBJ2-3, with D possibly TRBD2 on 5 matching bases. CDR3 length: 16 residues. With 0 bases removed from V and 5 bases from J, the gap between germline ends came to 18 bases. Germline V lookup: CDR1 SQVTM, CDR2 ANQGSEA. CDR3 DNA: TGCAGCGTTGAAGAGATTCTAGAGGGTCAAGTAGATACGCAGTATTTT. As protein: CSVEEILEGQVDTQYF.